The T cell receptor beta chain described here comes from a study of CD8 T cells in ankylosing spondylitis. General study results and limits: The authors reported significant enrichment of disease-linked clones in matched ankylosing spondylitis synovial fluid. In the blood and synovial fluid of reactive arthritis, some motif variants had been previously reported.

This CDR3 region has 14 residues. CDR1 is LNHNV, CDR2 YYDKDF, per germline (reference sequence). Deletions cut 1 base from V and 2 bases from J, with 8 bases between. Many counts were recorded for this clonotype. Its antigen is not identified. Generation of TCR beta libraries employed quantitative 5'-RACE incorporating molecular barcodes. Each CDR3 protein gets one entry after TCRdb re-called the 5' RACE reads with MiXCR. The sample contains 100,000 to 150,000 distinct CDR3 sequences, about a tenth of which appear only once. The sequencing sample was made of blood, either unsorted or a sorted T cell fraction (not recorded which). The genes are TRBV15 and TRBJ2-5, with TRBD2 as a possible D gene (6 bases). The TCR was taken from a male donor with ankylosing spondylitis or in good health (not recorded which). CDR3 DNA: TGTGCCACCAGCAGAGCGGGGGTGCAAGAGACCCAGTACTTC. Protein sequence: CATSRAGVQETQYF.